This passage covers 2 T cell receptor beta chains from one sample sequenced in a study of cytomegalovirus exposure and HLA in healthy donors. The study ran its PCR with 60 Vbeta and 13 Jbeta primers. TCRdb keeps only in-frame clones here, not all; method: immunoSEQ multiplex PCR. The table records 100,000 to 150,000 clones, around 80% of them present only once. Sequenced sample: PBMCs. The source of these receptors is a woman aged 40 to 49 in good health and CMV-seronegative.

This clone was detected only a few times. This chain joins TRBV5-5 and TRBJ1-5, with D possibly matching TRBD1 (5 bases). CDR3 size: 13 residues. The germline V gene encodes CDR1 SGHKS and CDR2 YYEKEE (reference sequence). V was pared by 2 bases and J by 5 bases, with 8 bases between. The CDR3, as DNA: TGTGCCAGCAGCTTAATCAGGGATCAGCCCCAGCATTTT. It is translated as CASSLIRDQPQHF.

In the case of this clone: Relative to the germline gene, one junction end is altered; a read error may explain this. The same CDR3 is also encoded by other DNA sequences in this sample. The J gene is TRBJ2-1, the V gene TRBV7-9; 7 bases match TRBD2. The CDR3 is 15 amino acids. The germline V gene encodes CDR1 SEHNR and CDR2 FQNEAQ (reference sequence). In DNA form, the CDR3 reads TGCGCCAGCAGCCTGGGGACTATTGGCGACAATGAGCAGTTCTTC. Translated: CASSLGTIGDNEQFF.